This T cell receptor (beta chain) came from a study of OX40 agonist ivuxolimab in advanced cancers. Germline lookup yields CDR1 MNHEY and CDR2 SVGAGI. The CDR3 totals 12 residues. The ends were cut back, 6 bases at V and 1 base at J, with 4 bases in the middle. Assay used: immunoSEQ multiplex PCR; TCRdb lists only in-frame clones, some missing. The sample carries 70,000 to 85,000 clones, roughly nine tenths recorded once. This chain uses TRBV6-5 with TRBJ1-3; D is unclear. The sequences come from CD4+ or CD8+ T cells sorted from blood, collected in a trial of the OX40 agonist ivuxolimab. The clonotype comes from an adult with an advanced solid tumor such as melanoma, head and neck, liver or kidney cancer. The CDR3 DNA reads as TGTGCCAGCAGCGAATCTGGAAACACCATATATTTT. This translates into CASSESGNTIYF.